The clone carrying this T cell receptor (beta chain) appeared many times. Its specificity is not known. Arm-PCR of CDR3 regions and iRepertoire HTBI primers were the basis on which TCR beta libraries were built. TCRdb itself ran the multiplex PCR reads through MiXCR, one entry per CDR3 protein. This sample has 320,000 or so distinct CDR3 sequences; about a sixth occur once, and the top ten carry roughly 35%. The CDR3 spans 13 residues. V lost 6 bases, J lost 2 bases, and 2 bases stayed unmatched. CDR1 MNHNS and CDR2 SASEGT come from the germline V gene. This specimen comes from a study of regulatory T cells in long-lasting Graves disease. Whole-study results and caveats: Persistent patients had more shared public clonotypes (2,741) than new patients (about 900). The study found TRBV28, TRBJ1-2 and TRBJ2-5 favored in persistent disease.

Time point specified: newly diagnosed GD, antithyroid drugs for less than 3 months. There was RNA extracted from PBMCs, and the TCR library was made from it. Roughly 9 milliliters of peripheral blood went into EDTA tubes. The chain joins TRBV6-1 to TRBJ1-1; 8 nucleotides agree with TRBD1. This clonotype was obtained from a female donor with Graves disease. The input for sequencing was peripheral blood mononuclear cells (PBMCs), taken at new diagnosis, from a patient treated with antithyroid drugs. The CDR3: CASRTGVNTEAFF. CDR3 DNA: TGTGCCAGCAGGACAGGGGTAAACACTGAAGCTTTCTTT.